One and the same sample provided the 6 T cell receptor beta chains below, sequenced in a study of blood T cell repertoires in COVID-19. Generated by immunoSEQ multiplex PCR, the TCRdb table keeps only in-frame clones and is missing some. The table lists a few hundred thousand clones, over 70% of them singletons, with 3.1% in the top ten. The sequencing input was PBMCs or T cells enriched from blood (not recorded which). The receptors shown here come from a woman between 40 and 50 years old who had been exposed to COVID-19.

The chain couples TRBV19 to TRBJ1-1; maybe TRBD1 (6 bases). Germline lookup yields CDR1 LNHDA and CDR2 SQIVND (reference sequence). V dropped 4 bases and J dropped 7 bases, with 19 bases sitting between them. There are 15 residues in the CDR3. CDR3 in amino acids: CASSKGGVVWIEAFF. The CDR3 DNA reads TGTGCCAGTAGTAAGGGGGGGGTTGTGTGGATTGAAGCTTTCTTT.

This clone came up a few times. In DNA, the CDR3 is TGTGCCAGCAGCCCGTACGGTTTAGTCTCCGAGCAGTACTTC. Its protein product is CASSPYGLVSEQYF. The chain combines TRBV9 with TRBJ2-7; the D is unclear. This CDR3 is 14 amino acids long. Trimming pared 4 bases from V and 6 bases from J, leaving 17 bases between. Germline CDR1 SGDLS, CDR2 YYNGEE. The full variable domain, its missing parts supplied by reference TRBV9 and TRBJ2-7, is DSGVTQTPKHLITATGQRVTLRCSPRSGDLSVYWYQQSLDQGLQFLIQYYNGEERAKGNILERFSAQQFPDLHSELNLSSLELGDSALYFCASSPYGLVSEQYFGPGTRLTVT.

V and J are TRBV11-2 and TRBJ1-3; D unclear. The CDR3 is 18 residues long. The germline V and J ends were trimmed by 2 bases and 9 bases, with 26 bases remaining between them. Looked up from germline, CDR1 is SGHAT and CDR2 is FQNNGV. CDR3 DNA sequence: TGTGCCAGCAGCTTATCGTCCGTGTTGGGGAGAGGAGGGAGCACCATATATTTT. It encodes CASSLSSVLGRGGSTIYF.

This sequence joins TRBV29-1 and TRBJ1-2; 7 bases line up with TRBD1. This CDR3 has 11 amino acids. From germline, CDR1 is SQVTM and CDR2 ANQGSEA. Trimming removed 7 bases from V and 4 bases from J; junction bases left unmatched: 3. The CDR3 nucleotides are TGCAGCGCAGCAGGGGGCTATGGCTACACCTTC. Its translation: CSAAGGYGYTF.

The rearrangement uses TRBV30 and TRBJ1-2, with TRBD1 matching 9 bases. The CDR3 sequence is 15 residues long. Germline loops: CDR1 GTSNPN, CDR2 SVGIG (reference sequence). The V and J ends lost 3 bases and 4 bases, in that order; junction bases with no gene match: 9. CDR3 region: CAWSEPTGGSYGYTF. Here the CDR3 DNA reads TGTGCCTGGAGCGAACCCACAGGGGGCAGCTATGGCTACACCTTC.

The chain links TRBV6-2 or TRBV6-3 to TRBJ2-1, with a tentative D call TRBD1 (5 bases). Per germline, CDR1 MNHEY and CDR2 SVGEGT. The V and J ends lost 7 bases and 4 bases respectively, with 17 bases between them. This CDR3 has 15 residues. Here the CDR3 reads CASTPRGDSYNEQFF. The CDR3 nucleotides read TGTGCCAGCACCCCCCGCGGCGACAGTTACAATGAGCAGTTCTTC.